A few counts support the clone carrying this TCR beta chain. Profiling that covered TCR beta VDJ and CDR3 relied on genomic DNA as its template. In TCRdb, the reads were re-called with MiXCR into one record per CDR3 protein. This sample has nearly 60,000 distinct CDR3 sequences, with roughly three fifths found just once. The CDR3 spans 15 residues. The V and J ends lost 3 bases and 6 bases, in that order; junction bases with no gene match: 2. Germline-derived CDR1 and CDR2 are SNHLY and FYNNEI. The patients chosen for sequencing had shown expansion of CD8+CD57+ cells (detected by flow cytometry). The data are from a study of CD8+CD57+ T cells in acquired aplastic anemia. Study as a whole: When averaged, DNA from sorted CD4+ and CD8+ cells came to approximately 3.2 ug.

The origin of this receptor is a human donor with aplastic anemia. V and J are TRBV2 and TRBJ2-1; 13 positions agree with TRBD2. Sequencing was done on a sample of sorted CD4+, CD8+, or CD8+CD57+ T cells (not recorded which) from PBMCs. CDR3 region: CASSDGTSGANEQFF. The CDR3 DNA sequence: TGTGCCAGCAGTGACGGGACTAGCGGGGCCAATGAGCAGTTCTTC.